These 32 T cell receptor beta chains were sequenced from one sample in a study of T cells after somatic rescue of genetic block. Repertoires were generated with immunoSEQ multiplex PCR, while TCRdb's copy carries only in-frame clones and drops some. The sample includes tens of thousands of clones, approximately 90% of them seen just once. The specimen was peripheral blood mononuclear cells (PBMCs). These receptors were obtained from a man aged 25 to 45.

The chain combines TRBV6-6 with TRBJ1-1; TRBD1 aligns across 7 bases. The CDR3 is 14 residues long. V lost 2 bases to trimming and J lost 0 bases; unmatched junction nucleotides: 0. Germline V CDR1 and CDR2: MNHNY, SVGAGI (reference sequence). The CDR3 nucleotides read TGTGCCAGCAGTTACGACAGGGTGAACACTGAAGCTTTCTTT. Encoded protein: CASSYDRVNTEAFF.

The V and J genes are TRBV19 and TRBJ2-1; D might be TRBD2 (5 bases). The V gene's germline CDR1 is LNHDA and CDR2 SQIVND (reference sequence). The germline V and J ends were trimmed by 5 bases and 4 bases, with 21 bases remaining between them. This CDR3 region has 17 residues. CDR3: CASSLPSSATRYNEQFF. The CDR3, as DNA: TGTGCCAGTAGTCTCCCCAGTAGCGCCACGAGGTACAATGAGCAGTTCTTC.

The chain carries TRBV7-7 and TRBJ2-7; perhaps D is TRBD1 or TRBD2 (5 bases each). V gave up 7 bases and J gave up 7 bases, with 17 bases separating them. The germline gives CDR1 SSHAT, CDR2 FNYEAQ (reference sequence). The CDR3 runs to 13 residues. CDR3 nucleotide sequence: TGTGCCAGCACCGGGACGGCTCGAGGAGAGCAGTACTTC. It is translated as CASTGTARGEQYF. Using reference TRBV7-7 and TRBJ2-7 for the parts outside the CDR3, the full variable domain is GAGVSQSPRYKVTKRGQDVTLRCDPISSHATLYWYQQALGQGPEFLTYFNYEAQPDKSGLPSDRFSAERPEGSISTLTIQRTEQRDSAMYRCASTGTARGEQYFGPGTRLTVT.

This chain joins TRBV28 and TRBJ2-2, with 8 bases identical to TRBD1. This CDR3 region has 14 residues. With 9 bases clipped from V and 6 bases from J, the junction kept 9 bases outside the gene matches. CDR1 and CDR2 from the germline V gene are MDHEN and SYDVKM. The CDR3 sequence is CASARTGRSGELFF. The DNA for the CDR3 is TGTGCCAGTGCCCGGACAGGGAGGTCCGGGGAGCTGTTTTTT.

This clone has a handful of counts. The rearrangement joins TRBV2 to TRBJ1-5; D possibly corresponds to TRBD1 (5 bases). This CDR3 contains 15 residues. In germline, CDR1 is SNHLY, CDR2 FYNNEI. Trimming removed 1 base from V and 1 base from J, with 8 bases in between. This CDR3 reads CASSEEQVSNQPQHF. The CDR3 DNA is TGTGCCAGCAGTGAAGAACAGGTGAGCAATCAGCCCCAGCATTTT.

The gene calls are TRBV19 and TRBJ1-4; D is uncertain. Germline V gene data show CDR1 as LNHDA and CDR2 as SQIVND (reference sequence). The CDR3 is made up of 14 amino acids. V dropped 1 base and J dropped 4 bases, with 7 bases sitting between them. CDR3 protein: CASSIGGSNEKLFF. The CDR3, as DNA: TGTGCCAGTAGTATAGGCGGCAGTAATGAAAAACTGTTTTTT.

CDR3 sequence: CASSPRSSGGPKKNIQYF. Here the CDR3 DNA reads TGTGCCAGCAGCCCCCGATCTAGCGGGGGGCCTAAAAAAAACATTCAGTACTTC. The rearrangement joins TRBV5-4 to TRBJ2-4; 11 bases line up with TRBD2. The ends lost 4 bases at V and 4 bases at J; junction bases unmatched: 13. Germline values: CDR1 SGHNT, CDR2 YYREEE (reference sequence). The CDR3 runs to 18 residues. The variable domain in full, with the rest retrieved from reference TRBV5-4 and TRBJ2-4, is ETGVTQSPTHLIKTRGQQVTLRCSSQSGHNTVSWYQQALGQGPQFIFQYYREEENGRGNFPPRFSGLQFPNYSSELNVNALELDDSALYLCASSPRSSGGPKKNIQYFGAGTRLSVL.

To note about this clone: The sample contains more than one DNA sequence encoding this CDR3. The gene calls are TRBV5-6 and TRBJ2-7; 9 nucleotides line up with TRBD1. The ends lost 4 bases at V and 0 bases at J; junction bases unmatched: 2. This CDR3 has 14 amino acids. Germline lookup yields CDR1 SGHDT and CDR2 YYEEEE. DNA of the CDR3: TGTGCCAGCAGCGTGGGACAGGGCTCCTACGAGCAGTACTTC. Translating gives CASSVGQGSYEQYF.

CDR3 residues: CASSPDRTPSGNQPQHF. The DNA for the CDR3 is TGTGCCAGCAGCCCAGATAGGACGCCATCCGGCAATCAGCCCCAGCATTTT. The V call is TRBV7-4, the J call TRBJ1-5; D not resolved. Trimming took off 5 bases at V and 2 bases at J, with 19 bases between the two ends. The CDR3 contains 17 residues. Germline lookup yields CDR1 SGHVT and CDR2 SQSDAQ. Using reference TRBV7-4 and TRBJ1-5 for the parts outside the CDR3, the full variable domain is GAGVSQSPRYKVAKRGRDVALRCDSISGHVTLYWYRQTLGQGSEVLTYSQSDAQRDKSGRPSGRFSAERPERSVSTLKIQRTEQGDSAVYLCASSPDRTPSGNQPQHFGDGTRLSIL.

The chain recombines TRBV2 with TRBJ1-2, with 7 bases identical to TRBD1. The CDR3 is made up of 15 amino acids. V shed 0 bases, J shed 0 bases, and the junction held 1 base outside the gene matches. CDR1 and CDR2 from the germline V gene are SNHLY and FYNNEI. CDR3 in DNA: TGTGCCAGCAGTGAAGCAGGGACAGCTAACTATGGCTACACCTTC. This codes for CASSEAGTANYGYTF.

This clone was found once. This chain connects TRBV28 to TRBJ2-5, with 9 bases aligning to TRBD1. Germline CDR1 is MDHEN and CDR2 is SYDVKM. Trimming removed 5 bases from V and 4 bases from J; junction bases left unmatched: 5. This CDR3 comprises 14 residues. The DNA of the CDR3 is TGTGCCAGCAGTGCCCCGGGACAGGGAGAGACCCAGTACTTC. Translating gives CASSAPGQGETQYF.

V and J are TRBV6-5 and TRBJ1-5, with D tentatively TRBD1 (5 bases). The CDR3 runs 14 residues. The germline CDR1 and CDR2 sequences are MNHEY and SVGAGI. Between the trimmed V and J ends, which lost 0 bases and 6 bases, there was a span of 9 bases. Here the CDR3 reads CASSYSGGRQPQHF. CDR3 DNA sequence: TGTGCCAGCAGTTACTCTGGGGGTCGTCAGCCCCAGCATTTT.

This rearrangement joins TRBV9 to TRBJ2-3; D may be TRBD1 or TRBD2 (5 bases each). The CDR3 length is 15 residues. The V and J ends lost 3 bases and 6 bases respectively, with 17 bases between them. From germline, CDR1 is SGDLS and CDR2 YYNGEE. The CDR3 DNA reads as TGTGCCAGCAGCGGAGGGGCAAGACAGACCGATACGCAGTATTTT. It yields the protein CASSGGARQTDTQYF.

The V gene is TRBV7-9, the J gene TRBJ1-1; the match to TRBD1 covers 9 bases. The trim removed 6 bases at V and 10 bases at J, leaving 9 bases unmatched. Germline-derived CDR1 and CDR2 are SEHNR and FQNEAQ (reference sequence). The CDR3 consists of 13 residues. The CDR3 loop reads CASRKGGDRVAFF. The DNA of the CDR3 is TGTGCCAGCAGAAAAGGGGGGGACAGGGTAGCTTTCTTT. Full variable domain (missing parts from reference TRBV7-9 and TRBJ1-1): DTGVSQNPRHKITKRGQNVTFRCDPISEHNRLYWYRQTLGQGPEFLTYFQNEAQLEKSRLLSDRFSAERPKGSFSTLEIQRTEQGDSAMYLCASRKGGDRVAFFGQGTRLTVV.

The chain uses TRBV2 and TRBJ2-1; 7 nucleotides match TRBD1. The CDR3 has 15 residues. V was pared by 6 bases and J by 5 bases, with 10 bases of the junction left unmatched. The V gene's germline CDR1 is SNHLY and CDR2 FYNNEI. The CDR3 loop is CASRERQGTDNEQFF. The CDR3 region has the DNA TGTGCCAGCAGGGAGAGACAGGGAACCGACAATGAGCAGTTCTTC. Together with reference TRBV2 and TRBJ2-1, the CDR3 gives the full variable domain: EPEVTQTPSHQVTQMGQEVILRCVPISNHLYFYWYRQILGQKVEFLVSFYNNEISEKSEIFDDQFSVERPDGSNFTLKIRSTKLEDSAMYFCASRERQGTDNEQFFGPGTRLTVL.

The gene calls are TRBV6-1 and TRBJ1-5, with D uncertain. Germline V gives CDR1 MNHNS, CDR2 SASEGT. Trimming shortened V by 2 bases and J by 0 bases, and 11 bases separated the two germline ends. CDR3 size: 16 residues. Here the CDR3 reads CASSEFYSSSNQPQHF. CDR3 nucleotides: TGTGCCAGCAGTGAATTTTATTCGAGTAGCAATCAGCCCCAGCATTTT.

V and J are TRBV7-2 and TRBJ2-5, with TRBD2 as a possible D gene (5 bases). The CDR3 extends over 14 amino acids. The V end lost 0 bases, the J end lost 5 bases, and 10 bases lay between the germline ends. Germline V gives CDR1 SGHTA, CDR2 FQGNSA. The CDR3 nucleotides read TGTGCCAGCAGCTTAGCAGGGAGAGGGGAGACCCAGTACTTC. Protein sequence: CASSLAGRGETQYF.

The chain recombines TRBV7-9 with TRBJ2-5; D is perhaps TRBD2 (5 bases). Germline V gives CDR1 SEHNR, CDR2 FQNEAQ (reference sequence). CDR3 length: 14 amino acids. V was trimmed by 4 bases and J by 5 bases, leaving 14 bases between them. The CDR3 nucleotides are TGTGCCAGCAGCTCCCACGGGGTTGGGGAGACCCAGTACTTC. It translates to CASSSHGVGETQYF.

V and J are TRBV7-2 and TRBJ2-7; 7 bases align to TRBD2. CDR1 is SGHTA and CDR2 is FQGNSA in the germline V gene. This CDR3 spans 18 amino acids. Unmatched junction bases numbered 15, after V lost 2 bases and J lost 2 bases. CDR3 residues: CASSLFPLGLAETYEQYF. The CDR3 DNA follows: TGTGCCAGCAGCTTATTCCCCTTGGGGCTAGCGGAAACCTACGAGCAGTACTTC.

This chain links TRBV18 with TRBJ1-5; no definite D call. Germline assignment: CDR1 KGHSH and CDR2 LQKENI. Trimming took 6 bases from V and 4 from J, leaving 10 bases between them. The CDR3 has 13 amino acids. The DNA for the CDR3 is TGTGCCAGCTCTCAAACATCAAATCAGCCCCAGCATTTT. It encodes CASSQTSNQPQHF.

This clone occurred once. V usage is TRBV6-1 and J usage is TRBJ1-6, with 7 nucleotides matching TRBD1. The germline gives CDR1 MNHNS, CDR2 SASEGT. The CDR3 has 14 residues. J gave up 9 bases and V 3 bases, and 5 bases lay outside the gene matches. The CDR3 coding sequence is TGTGCCAGCAGTGAGAGACAGGGAGTTTCACCCCTCCACTTT. This gives the protein CASSERQGVSPLHF.

The chain recombines TRBV6-1 with TRBJ2-1, with 8 bases that match TRBD1. V lost 8 bases, J lost 5 bases, and 8 bases stayed unmatched. The CDR3 extends over 14 amino acids. Germline assignment: CDR1 MNHNS and CDR2 SASEGT. CDR3 in DNA: TGTGCCAGCCGATTGGACAGGGTCAACAATGAGCAGTTCTTC. It specifies CASRLDRVNNEQFF.

The J gene is TRBJ1-5, the V gene TRBV6-1, with a possible D match to TRBD1 (6 bases). The germline V gene has CDR1 MNHNS and CDR2 SASEGT. This CDR3 is built from 14 residues. V was clipped by 7 bases and J by 3 bases, with 13 bases between them. CDR3 in amino acids: CASNYRTVNQPQHF. The DNA for the CDR3 is TGTGCCAGCAACTATAGGACAGTCAATCAGCCCCAGCATTTT.

The rearrangement uses TRBV7-8 and TRBJ2-3; D possibly corresponds to TRBD2 (6 bases). Germline assignment: CDR1 SGHVS and CDR2 FQNEAQ. The CDR3 is 15 residues long. The V end lost 5 bases, the J end lost 2 bases, and 14 bases lay between the germline ends. CDR3 DNA sequence: TGTGCCAGCAGCCCTTCGGACTACTACACAGATACGCAGTATTTT. Protein product: CASSPSDYYTDTQYF.

The chain uses TRBV7-9 and TRBJ2-3; 12 positions agree with TRBD1. The CDR3 totals 15 residues. Germline assignment: CDR1 SEHNR and CDR2 FQNEAQ (reference sequence). With V trimmed by 6 bases and J by 3 bases, 4 bases remained unmatched. CDR3 nucleotides: TGTGCCAGCAGACCGGGACAGGGGGCAACAGATACGCAGTATTTT. Translated, it gives CASRPGQGATDTQYF.

The rearrangement joins TRBV6-1 to TRBJ2-7; TRBD2 aligns across 7 bases. The CDR3 consists of 14 residues. The germline gives CDR1 MNHNS, CDR2 SASEGT. Unmatched junction bases numbered 6, after V lost 7 bases and J lost 0 bases. The CDR3 sequence: CASKRDSSSYEQYF. The DNA for the CDR3 is TGTGCCAGCAAGCGGGACTCTAGCTCCTACGAGCAGTACTTC.

The chain couples TRBV7-9 to TRBJ1-1; possible D gene TRBD1, 5 bases. Germline assignment: CDR1 SEHNR and CDR2 FQNEAQ (reference sequence). The CDR3 totals 12 residues. V lost 8 bases to trimming and J lost 4 bases, with 11 bases between them. CDR3 bases: TGTGCCAGCGGGGGTCAGGGCACTGAAGCTTTCTTT. Translating it yields CASGGQGTEAFF.

This clone was recorded once. The chain carries TRBV11-2 and TRBJ2-7; maybe TRBD1 (7 bases). Trimming took off 5 bases at V and 4 bases at J, with 12 bases between the two ends. The germline gives CDR1 SGHAT, CDR2 FQNNGV. This CDR3 is built from 13 residues. The CDR3 bases are TGTGCCAGCAGCCAGGGGGGCAGGTACGAGCAGTACTTC. Protein: CASSQGGRYEQYF.

The chain is built from TRBV19 and TRBJ2-1, with TRBD2 identical over 9 bases. Per germline, CDR1 LNHDA and CDR2 SQIVND (reference sequence). Trimming removed 3 bases from V and 6 bases from J; junction bases left unmatched: 6. This CDR3 spans 15 amino acids. In DNA form, the CDR3 reads TGTGCCAGTAGTATGGGGCTAGCGGGATCCAATGAGCAGTTCTTC. Encoded protein: CASSMGLAGSNEQFF.

The J gene is TRBJ1-1, the V gene TRBV6-5; TRBD1 agrees at 7 bases. V dropped 6 bases and J dropped 1; count of bases not matched to a gene: 5. Per the germline V gene, CDR1 is MNHEY and CDR2 is SVGAGI. The CDR3 spans 14 residues. The DNA of the CDR3 is TGTGCCAGCAGCCGAGGGACAGAGAACACTGAAGCTTTCTTT. This translates into CASSRGTENTEAFF.

The chain employs TRBV28 and TRBJ1-2; 7 positions agree with TRBD1. CDR1 and CDR2 from the germline V gene are MDHEN and SYDVKM. With V trimmed by 5 bases and J by 7 bases, 13 bases remained unmatched. This CDR3 contains 15 residues. In DNA form, the CDR3 reads TGTGCCAGCAGTGCCAACAGGGGAGGATTGGGTGGCTACACCTTC. It is translated as CASSANRGGLGGYTF.

The CDR3 reads CASSIGQAPTKNIQYF. The CDR3 nucleotides are TGTGCCAGTAGTATAGGGCAGGCACCCACGAAAAACATTCAGTACTTC. The rearrangement uses TRBV19 and TRBJ2-4; the D is unclear. CDR1 and CDR2 (germline): LNHDA, SQIVND (reference sequence). Trimming took 1 base from V and 4 from J, leaving 14 bases between them. The CDR3 consists of 16 residues.